The present TCR beta chain was sequenced within a study of persistence of HIV-infected CD4 T cells. The libraries were made with immunoSEQ version 4 in survey mode. Clones were sequenced by immunoSEQ multiplex PCR, and TCRdb holds only the in-frame ones, with some missing. The table includes under 45,000 clones, roughly 90% detected once. This nonspecific control used anti-CD3/anti-CD28 bead stimulation of CD4+ T cells. Sorting of responding CD4+ T cells relied on upregulated CD40 ligand together with CD69. Inclusion required CMV-positive serology and CD4+ counts above 400 cells/uL. For around 17 hours, CD8-depleted PBMCs received anti-CD28/CD49d costimulation, a CD40-blocking antibody and enfuvirtide. As for this clone: Antigen specificity is unknown.

Whole-study results and caveats: Within sorted populations, more oligoclonal TCRs accompanied more oligoclonal proviruses.

This TCR was sampled from an adult man with HIV who was CMV-seropositive. The sequencing here drew on CD4+ T cells sorted from PBMCs after 18-hour stimulation, taken from a patient who received antiretroviral therapy.

The chain's CDR3 is CASSIERGRQRNTEAFF. DNA of the CDR3: TGTGCCAGTAGTATAGAAAGGGGTCGACAGCGCAACACTGAAGCTTTCTTT. V usage is TRBV19 and J usage is TRBJ1-1, with D perhaps TRBD1 (5 bases). Per germline, CDR1 LNHDA and CDR2 SQIVND (reference sequence). The germline V and J ends were trimmed by 0 bases and 2 bases, with 16 bases remaining between them. The CDR3 runs 17 residues. Variable domain in full (rest from reference TRBV19 and TRBJ1-1): DGGITQSPKYLFRKEGQNVTLSCEQNLNHDAMYWYRQDPGQGLRLIYYSQIVNDFQKGDIAEGYSVSREKKESFPLTVTSAQKNPTAFYLCASSIERGRQRNTEAFFGQGTRLTVV.